These 20 T cell receptor beta chains share one sample of origin, sequenced in a study of early T cells in non-severe SARS-CoV-2 infection. TCRdb reprocessed the 5' RACE reads with MiXCR, giving one entry per CDR3 protein. Here the sample spans about 56,000 distinct CDR3 sequences, about 16% being singletons. Sample: whole blood, taken at baseline. The source is an adult who was a healthcare worker with PCR-confirmed SARS-CoV-2 infection or an uninfected control (not recorded which).

This clonotype was seen more than once but under ten times. CDR3 sequence: CASTGAGGWGYTF. In DNA form, the CDR3 reads TGTGCCAGCACTGGGGCAGGGGGCTGGGGCTACACCTTC. V usage is TRBV25-1 and J usage is TRBJ1-2, with 8 bases fitting TRBD1. The CDR3 has 13 residues. The V segment lost 7 bases and the J segment 8 bases; nucleotides outside the gene matches: 9. Germline CDR1 reads MGHDK; CDR2 reads SYGVNS.

There are a few counts of this clonotype. The chain uses TRBV27 and TRBJ2-7; D gene unclear. The CDR3 spans 15 residues. V shed 8 bases and J shed 0 bases, with 17 bases lying between them. Germline CDR1 reads MNHEY; CDR2 reads SMNVEV (reference sequence). The CDR3 DNA sequence: TGTGCCAGCGGAAACAGACAAATATCCTCCTACGAGCAGTACTTC. As protein: CASGNRQISSYEQYF.

Only a few counts were recorded for this clonotype. This chain uses TRBV7-8 with TRBJ2-1; TRBD1 aligns across 9 bases. J lost 3 bases, V lost 5 bases, and 8 bases had no gene match. CDR1 and CDR2 from the germline V gene are SGHVS and FQNEAQ. The CDR3 runs 16 residues. CDR3 amino acids: CASSPRTGDGYNEQFF. In nucleotides, the CDR3 is TGTGCCAGCAGCCCGCGGACAGGGGACGGCTACAATGAGCAGTTCTTC.

This sequence joins TRBV28 and TRBJ2-1, with a possible D match to TRBD1 (7 bases). From germline, CDR1 is MDHEN and CDR2 SYDVKM. V was trimmed by 6 bases and J by 3 bases, leaving 21 bases between them. The CDR3 contains 17 residues. As DNA, the CDR3 is TGTGCCAGCAGCGAAGGGAGGCAGGGGGTTATCTACAATGAGCAGTTCTTC. Protein product: CASSEGRQGVIYNEQFF.

Many counts were recorded for this clonotype. The V and J genes are TRBV28 and TRBJ2-1, with D possibly being TRBD2 (5 bases). V lost 6 bases to trimming and J lost 0 bases, with 12 bases between them. The germline V gene has CDR1 MDHEN and CDR2 SYDVKM. This CDR3 region has 15 residues. The CDR3 DNA reads TGTGCCAGCAGCCCCGGGGTAATCTCCTACAATGAGCAGTTCTTC. As protein: CASSPGVISYNEQFF.

This clonotype was recorded a few times. CDR3 in amino acids: CASSRTDYGYTF. Here the CDR3 DNA reads TGTGCCAGCAGTAGGACAGATTATGGCTACACCTTC. The V and J genes are TRBV2 and TRBJ1-2, with D possibly being TRBD1 (6 bases). Per germline, CDR1 SNHLY and CDR2 FYNNEI. V was clipped by 5 bases and J by 5 bases, with 9 bases between them. The length of the CDR3 is 12 residues.

This rearrangement joins TRBV3-1 to TRBJ2-1; 10 bases map to TRBD1. CDR3 length: 15 amino acids. The germline V gene encodes CDR1 LGHDT and CDR2 YNNKEL (reference sequence). J gave up 5 bases and V 5 bases, and 6 bases lay outside the gene matches. CDR3 in DNA: TGTGCCAGCAGCATCCGACAGGGGGCTAACAATGAGCAGTTCTTC. This sequence encodes CASSIRQGANNEQFF.

This chain links TRBV28 with TRBJ2-1; perhaps TRBD2 as D (6 bases). Germline V gene data show CDR1 as MDHEN and CDR2 as SYDVKM. Trimming removed 5 bases from V and 0 bases from J, with 17 bases in between. This CDR3 is built from 17 residues. The CDR3 loop is CASSPPGVARSYNEQFF. CDR3 coding DNA: TGTGCCAGCAGTCCCCCGGGGGTAGCACGCTCCTACAATGAGCAGTTCTTC.

This clonotype was seen many times. V usage is TRBV12-3 or TRBV12-4 and J usage is TRBJ1-6, with TRBD1 matching over 7 bases. The CDR3 has 17 residues. The V and J ends lost 3 bases and 0 bases, in that order; junction bases with no gene match: 5. The CDR3 sequence: CASSLGQLLSYNSPLHF. The CDR3 bases are TGTGCCAGCAGTTTGGGACAGCTTCTCTCCTATAATTCACCCCTCCACTTT.

This clonotype was seen only a few times. This chain joins TRBV11-2 and TRBJ2-7; no reliable D call. Germline CDR1 and CDR2: SGHAT and FQNNGV. CDR3 length equals 15 residues. Trimming stripped 5 bases from V and 0 bases from J, with 14 bases between. The CDR3 here is CASSPGLTSSYEQYF. In DNA form, the CDR3 reads TGTGCCAGCAGCCCGGGTCTAACGAGCTCCTACGAGCAGTACTTC.

This clonotype was detected a few times. The chain couples TRBV20-1 to TRBJ2-1, with D possibly TRBD2 on 6 matching bases. The length of the CDR3 is 11 residues. V gave up 2 bases and J gave up 7 bases, with 6 bases separating them. Germline CDR1 and CDR2: DFQATT and SNEGSKA (reference sequence). The CDR3 bases are TGCAGTGCTAGACGGGGGAATGAGCAGTTCTTC. It encodes CSARRGNEQFF.

The genes are TRBV7-6 and TRBJ1-4; 7 bases align to TRBD1. The V and J ends lost 5 bases and 10 bases, in that order; junction bases with no gene match: 13. The CDR3 has 15 amino acids. Germline V CDR1 and CDR2: SGHVS, FNYEAQ. The CDR3 protein is CASSNNRGGWGKLFF. CDR3 nucleotide sequence: TGTGCCAGCAGCAATAACAGGGGAGGATGGGGAAAACTGTTTTTT.

There are a few counts of this clonotype. The chain has TRBV7-2 and TRBJ2-2; D gene uncertain. Germline values: CDR1 SGHTA, CDR2 FQGNSA. V was pared by 0 bases and J by 1 base, with 12 bases between. This CDR3 is built from 17 residues. CDR3 loop: CASSLAWGLLNTGELFF. CDR3 DNA sequence: TGTGCCAGCAGCTTAGCGTGGGGTCTCTTGAACACCGGGGAGCTGTTTTTT.

Written as DNA, the CDR3 is TGTGCCAGCAGTGAGAAGGACAAGTATGGCTACACCTTC. Protein product: CASSEKDKYGYTF. J is TRBJ1-2 and V is TRBV25-1, with a tentative D call TRBD1 (5 bases). This CDR3 has 13 residues. The germline CDR1 and CDR2 sequences are MGHDK and SYGVNS. The germline V and J ends were trimmed by 3 bases and 5 bases, with 10 bases remaining between them.

This clonotype was detected ten times or more. The chain links TRBV7-2 to TRBJ2-1, with D possibly matching TRBD1 (7 bases). Trimming pared 6 bases from V and 0 bases from J, leaving 15 bases between. Per the germline V gene, CDR1 is SGHTA and CDR2 is FQGNSA. The CDR3 loop spans 16 amino acids. The CDR3 coding sequence is TGTGCCAGCAGGGACGGGCGGGACAGCTCCTACAATGAGCAGTTCTTC. It yields the protein CASRDGRDSSYNEQFF.

This clonotype was observed a handful of times. CDR3 coding DNA: TGTGCCAGCAGTGGAGGGAGGAGCAACACCATATATTTT. Its translation: CASSGGRSNTIYF. The rearrangement links TRBV2 to TRBJ1-3; the D is unclear. This CDR3 has 13 residues. V dropped 4 bases and J dropped 7 bases, with 11 bases sitting between them. CDR1 is SNHLY and CDR2 is FYNNEI in the germline V gene.

This clonotype was seen a handful of times. The chain recombines TRBV9 with TRBJ2-4, with 7 bases matching TRBD1. The CDR3 length is 15 residues. The trim removed 4 bases at V and 6 bases at J, leaving 10 bases unmatched. The V gene's germline CDR1 is SGDLS and CDR2 YYNGEE. CDR3 nucleotides: TGTGCCAGCAGCAGAGGACAGGATACTGGAAACATTCAGTACTTC. Translating it yields CASSRGQDTGNIQYF.

The rearrangement uses TRBV10-3 and TRBJ2-7; no clear D. The CDR3 contains 12 residues. Germline V gene data show CDR1 as ENHRY and CDR2 as SYGVKD. V was trimmed by 8 bases and J by 7 bases, leaving 15 bases between them. The CDR3 protein is CAISPLPPEQYF. In DNA, the CDR3 is TGTGCCATCTCCCCCCTCCCCCCGGAGCAGTACTTC.

The table lists this clonotype with many counts. The chain has TRBV28 and TRBJ1-2; 7 positions agree with TRBD1. The CDR3 covers 14 residues. The ends lost 11 bases at V and 0 bases at J; junction bases unmatched: 9. Germline V gene data show CDR1 as MDHEN and CDR2 as SYDVKM. The CDR3 reads CASQGGTTNYGYTF. In DNA form, the CDR3 reads TGTGCCTCTCAGGGGGGCACCACTAACTATGGCTACACCTTC.

The rearrangement links TRBV7-9 to TRBJ2-7; no definite D call. Trimming pared 5 bases from V and 3 bases from J, leaving 17 bases between. Germline V lookup: CDR1 SEHNR, CDR2 FQNEAQ (reference sequence). CDR3 length: 15 residues. The CDR3 bases are TGTGCCAGCAGCCTCTTAGGTGAGAACTACTACGAGCAGTACTTC. This encodes CASSLLGENYYEQYF.